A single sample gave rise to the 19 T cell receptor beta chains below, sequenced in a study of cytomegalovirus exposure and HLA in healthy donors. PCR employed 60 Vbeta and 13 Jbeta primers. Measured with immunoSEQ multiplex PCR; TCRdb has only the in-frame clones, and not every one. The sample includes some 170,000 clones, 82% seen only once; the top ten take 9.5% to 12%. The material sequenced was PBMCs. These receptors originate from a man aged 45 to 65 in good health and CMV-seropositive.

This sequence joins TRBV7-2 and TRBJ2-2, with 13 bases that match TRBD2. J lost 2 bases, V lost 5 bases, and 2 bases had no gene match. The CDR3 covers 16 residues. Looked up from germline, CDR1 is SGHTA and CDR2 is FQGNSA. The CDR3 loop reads CASSQGLAGNTGELFF. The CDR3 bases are TGTGCCAGCAGCCAGGGACTAGCGGGAAACACCGGGGAGCTGTTTTTT.

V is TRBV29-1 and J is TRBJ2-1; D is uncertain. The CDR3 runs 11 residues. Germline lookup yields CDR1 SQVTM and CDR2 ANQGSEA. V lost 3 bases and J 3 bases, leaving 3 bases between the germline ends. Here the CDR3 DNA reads TGCAGCGTTGACTTCTACAATGAGCAGTTCTTC. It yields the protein CSVDFYNEQFF.

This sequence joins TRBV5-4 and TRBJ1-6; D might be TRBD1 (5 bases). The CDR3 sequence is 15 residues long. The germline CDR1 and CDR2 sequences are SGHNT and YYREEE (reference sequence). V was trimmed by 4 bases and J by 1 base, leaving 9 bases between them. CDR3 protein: CASSQGVSYNSPLHF. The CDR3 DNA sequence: TGTGCCAGCAGCCAAGGGGTGTCCTATAATTCACCCCTCCACTTT.

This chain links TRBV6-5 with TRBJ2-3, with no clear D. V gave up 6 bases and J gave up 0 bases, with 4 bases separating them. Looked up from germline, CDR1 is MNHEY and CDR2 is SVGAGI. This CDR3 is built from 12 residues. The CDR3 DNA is TGTGCCAGCAGCGGGAGCACAGATACGCAGTATTTT. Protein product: CASSGSTDTQYF.

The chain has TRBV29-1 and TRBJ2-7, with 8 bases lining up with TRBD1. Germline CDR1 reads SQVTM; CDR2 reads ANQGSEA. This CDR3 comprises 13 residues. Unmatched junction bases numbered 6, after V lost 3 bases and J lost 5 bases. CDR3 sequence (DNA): TGCAGCGTTGAGTGGACAGGGTCGAACGAGCAGTACTTC. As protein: CSVEWTGSNEQYF.

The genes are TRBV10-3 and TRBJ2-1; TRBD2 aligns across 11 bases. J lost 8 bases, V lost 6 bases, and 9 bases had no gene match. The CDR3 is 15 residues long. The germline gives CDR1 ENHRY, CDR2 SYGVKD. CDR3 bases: TGTGCCATCAGCCTGACTAGCGGGATGGGGGATGAGCAGTTCTTC. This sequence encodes CAISLTSGMGDEQFF.

The CDR3 DNA sequence: TGTGCCAGCAGTTACGTTTCAGGGTGCACCGGGGAGCTGTTTTTT. Translation gives CASSYVSGCTGELFF. The chain couples TRBV6-6 to TRBJ2-2; D might be TRBD1 (5 bases). V was clipped by 2 bases and J by 4 bases, with 11 bases between them. From germline, CDR1 is MNHNY and CDR2 SVGAGI (reference sequence). The CDR3 runs to 15 residues.

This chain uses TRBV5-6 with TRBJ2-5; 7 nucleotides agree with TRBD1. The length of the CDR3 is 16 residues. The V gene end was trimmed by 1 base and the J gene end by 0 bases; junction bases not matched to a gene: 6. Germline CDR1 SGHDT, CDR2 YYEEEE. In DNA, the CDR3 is TGTGCCAGCAGCTTGCTACAGGGGAGTTACCAAGAGACCCAGTACTTC. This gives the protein CASSLLQGSYQETQYF. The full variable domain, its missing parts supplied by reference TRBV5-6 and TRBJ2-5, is DAGVTQSPTHLIKTRGQQVTLRCSPKSGHDTVSWYQQALGQGPQFIFQYYEEEERQRGNFPDRFSGHQFPNYSSELNVNALLLGDSALYLCASSLLQGSYQETQYFGPGTRLLVL.

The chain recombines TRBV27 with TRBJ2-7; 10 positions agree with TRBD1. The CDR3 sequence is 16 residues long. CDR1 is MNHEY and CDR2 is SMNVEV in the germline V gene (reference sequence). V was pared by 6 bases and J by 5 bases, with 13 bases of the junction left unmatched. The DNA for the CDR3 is TGTGCCAGCAGCTCCAAGACAGGGGGCAGGTTCCACGAGCAGTACTTC. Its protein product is CASSSKTGGRFHEQYF.

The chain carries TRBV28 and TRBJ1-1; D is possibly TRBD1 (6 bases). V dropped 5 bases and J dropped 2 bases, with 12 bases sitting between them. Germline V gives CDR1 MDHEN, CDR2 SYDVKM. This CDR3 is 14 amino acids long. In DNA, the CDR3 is TGTGCCAGCAGTCCTGGACAGCCCAACACTGAAGCTTTCTTT. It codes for CASSPGQPNTEAFF.

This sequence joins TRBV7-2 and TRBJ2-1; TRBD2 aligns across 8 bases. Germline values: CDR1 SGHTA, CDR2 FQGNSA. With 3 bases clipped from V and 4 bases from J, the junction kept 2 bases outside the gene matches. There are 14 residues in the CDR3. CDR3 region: CASSLGLVYNEQFF. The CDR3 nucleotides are TGTGCCAGCAGCTTGGGACTAGTATACAATGAGCAGTTCTTC.

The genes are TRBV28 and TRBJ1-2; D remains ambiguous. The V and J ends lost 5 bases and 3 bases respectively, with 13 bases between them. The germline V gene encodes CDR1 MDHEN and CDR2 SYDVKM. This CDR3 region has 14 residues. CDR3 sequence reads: CASSLYGEDYGYTF. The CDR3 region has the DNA TGTGCCAGCAGTCTGTACGGGGAGGACTATGGCTACACCTTC.

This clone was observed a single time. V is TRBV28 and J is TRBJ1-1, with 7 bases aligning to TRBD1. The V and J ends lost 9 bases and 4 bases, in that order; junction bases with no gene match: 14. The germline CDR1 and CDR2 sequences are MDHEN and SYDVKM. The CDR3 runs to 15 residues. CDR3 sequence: CASLAPTGFATEAFF. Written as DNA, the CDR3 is TGTGCCAGTCTTGCGCCGACAGGGTTCGCCACTGAAGCTTTCTTT.

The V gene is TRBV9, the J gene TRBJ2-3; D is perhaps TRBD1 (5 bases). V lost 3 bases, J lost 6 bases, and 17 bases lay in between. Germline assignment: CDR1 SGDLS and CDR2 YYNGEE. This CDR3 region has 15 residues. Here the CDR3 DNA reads TGTGCCAGCAGCGGTGGACACCAGTCATGGGATACGCAGTATTTT. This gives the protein CASSGGHQSWDTQYF.

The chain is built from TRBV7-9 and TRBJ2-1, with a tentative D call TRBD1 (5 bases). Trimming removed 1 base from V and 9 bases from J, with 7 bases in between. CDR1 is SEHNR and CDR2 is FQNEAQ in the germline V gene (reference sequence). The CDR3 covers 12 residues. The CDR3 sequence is CASSLGQSEQFF. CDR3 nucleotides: TGTGCCAGCAGCTTAGGACAGAGTGAGCAGTTCTTC. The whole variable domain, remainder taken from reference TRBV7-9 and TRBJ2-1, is DTGVSQNPRHKITKRGQNVTFRCDPISEHNRLYWYRQTLGQGPEFLTYFQNEAQLEKSRLLSDRFSAERPKGSFSTLEIQRTEQGDSAMYLCASSLGQSEQFFGPGTRLTVL.

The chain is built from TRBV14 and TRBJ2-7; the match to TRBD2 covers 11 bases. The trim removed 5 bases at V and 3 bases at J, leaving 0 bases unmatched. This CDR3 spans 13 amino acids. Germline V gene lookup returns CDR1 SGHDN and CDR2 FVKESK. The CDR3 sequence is CASSGLAGYEQYF. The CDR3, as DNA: TGTGCCAGCAGCGGACTAGCGGGCTACGAGCAGTACTTC.

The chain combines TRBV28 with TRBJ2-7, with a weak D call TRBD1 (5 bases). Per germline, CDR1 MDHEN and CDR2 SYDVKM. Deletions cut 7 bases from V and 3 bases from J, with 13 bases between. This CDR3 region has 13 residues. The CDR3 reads CASTSGFYYEQYF. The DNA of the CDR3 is TGTGCCAGCACCTCAGGGTTTTACTACGAGCAGTACTTC. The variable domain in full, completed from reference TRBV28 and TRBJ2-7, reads DVKVTQSSRYLVKRTGEKVFLECVQDMDHENMFWYRQDPGLGLRLIYFSYDVKMKEKGDIPEGYSVSREKKERFSLILESASTNQTSMYLCASTSGFYYEQYFGPGTRLTVT.

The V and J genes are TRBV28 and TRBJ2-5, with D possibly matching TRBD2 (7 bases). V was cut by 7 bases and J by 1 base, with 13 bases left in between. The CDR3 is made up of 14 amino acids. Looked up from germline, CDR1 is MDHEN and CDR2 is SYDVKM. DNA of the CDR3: TGTGCCAGCAAGGGAGGGGGGAGCCAAGAGACCCAGTACTTC. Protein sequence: CASKGGGSQETQYF. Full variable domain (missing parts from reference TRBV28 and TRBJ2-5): DVKVTQSSRYLVKRTGEKVFLECVQDMDHENMFWYRQDPGLGLRLIYFSYDVKMKEKGDIPEGYSVSREKKERFSLILESASTNQTSMYLCASKGGGSQETQYFGPGTRLLVL.

The CDR3 bases are TGCGCCAGCAGCCAAGCTTCAACTAGCGGGGGCTACGAGCAGTACTTC. This translates into CASSQASTSGGYEQYF. The rearrangement links TRBV4-1 to TRBJ2-7, with 11 bases that match TRBD2. V shed 1 base and J 3 bases; nucleotides not matched to a gene: 5. The CDR3 extends over 16 amino acids. Germline values: CDR1 MGHRA, CDR2 YSYEKL.